This T cell receptor beta chain stems from a study of blood T cell repertoires in COVID-19. Authors' processing steps: Reference gene primer amplification gave estimated nucleated cell counts. Libraries were prepared by immunoSEQ multiplex PCR; TCRdb keeps only in-frame clonotypes and omits some of them. That table gives V, J and clone size, and the DNA gave D and trimming. The sample includes about 430,000 clones, roughly 88% of them seen just once. Sequencing was carried out using PBMCs or T cells enriched from blood (not recorded which). The clonotype comes from a young woman who had been exposed to COVID-19.

DNA of the CDR3: TGTGCCAGCAGCTCGGGAGGCGGTGCTAATGAAAAACTGTTTTTT. This codes for CASSSGGGANEKLFF. The genes are TRBV5-4 and TRBJ1-4; no definite D call. CDR1 and CDR2 from the germline V gene are SGHNT and YYREEE (reference sequence). This CDR3 comprises 15 residues. V was trimmed by 3 bases and J by 3 bases, leaving 12 bases between them.